This T cell receptor (beta chain) was found in a study of cytomegalovirus exposure and HLA in healthy donors listed by TCRdb under 2017. In terms of the full investigation: The roughly 670 repertoires of the first cohort and the 110 or so validation repertoires were produced on the same platform, according to a later analysis. The study aimed to test whether signatures of past pathogen exposure could be identified by cataloging public T cell receptors. In addition to the first cohort of 666 subjects, a separate validation cohort of over 90 different subjects was used. To predict cytomegalovirus infection status, the study brought together high-throughput TCR immunosequencing, statistical association of individual TCRs with disease status, and machine learning.

As for this clone: It has no known antigen specificity. Base qualities are not at hand, and no much larger clone is one base apart.

What the work shows at the level of the full study, not this receptor alone: The study listed 164 TCR beta chains as associated with cytomegalovirus. Three of the identified cytomegalovirus-associated TCR beta chains were confirmed in vitro to be specific for cytomegalovirus antigens. The classifier was reported to diagnose cytomegalovirus status with high specificity and sensitivity in both the original cohort and the validation cohort. All 120 repertoires were used to score co-occurrence in the validation cohort in a later analysis, because that analysis had no HLA typing for the cohort. Across donors, most TCR sequences were observed very rarely, whereas some public TCRs were present in many individuals. A later analysis found that TCRs clustered in the first cohort also tended to co-occur in the roughly 120 validation repertoires, with more than 90% of cluster scores above 0. The authors suggested that the approach could potentially be extended to other disease states and immunological phenotypes.

Receptors were amplified or captured by the immunoSEQ multiplex PCR assay. In the paper's pipeline: A statistical classification framework was built for diagnosing cytomegalovirus status from the catalog of TCR beta chain sequences. TCRdb provides this immuneACCESS table in a form limited to in-frame rearrangements. Some clones are lacking; in checked studies, under half of them reflect an unresolved V gene, and why the rest are absent is not known. V and J calls plus clone size are reproduced from that table; the DNA served to infer D and trimming. This sample has 100,000 to 120,000 clones in its table, and approximately 86% of those were observed once. Of the sample, 3% is held by the ten largest clones. The donors belonged to the validation cohort of over a hundred subjects, which was separate from the approximately 660-subject first cohort. The sample taken for sequencing was PBMCs. The receptor was derived from a woman younger than 30 in good health and CMV-seronegative.

CDR3 protein: CAWSAQGGNTEAFF. The nucleotides are TGTGCCTGGAGTGCACAGGGGGGAAACACTGAAGCTTTCTTT. This chain joins TRBV30 to TRBJ1-1, with 8 junctional bases fitting TRBD1. Trimming leaves V shorter by 1 base and J shorter by 2 bases, with the junction holding 3 bases beyond the gene matches. Taken from the germline V gene (reference sequence), the CDR1 and CDR2 loops are GTSNPN and SVGIG. Reading from cysteine to phenylalanine, the CDR3 counts 14 amino acids. Only CDR3 DNA remains: 42 bases, in frame from the first base.